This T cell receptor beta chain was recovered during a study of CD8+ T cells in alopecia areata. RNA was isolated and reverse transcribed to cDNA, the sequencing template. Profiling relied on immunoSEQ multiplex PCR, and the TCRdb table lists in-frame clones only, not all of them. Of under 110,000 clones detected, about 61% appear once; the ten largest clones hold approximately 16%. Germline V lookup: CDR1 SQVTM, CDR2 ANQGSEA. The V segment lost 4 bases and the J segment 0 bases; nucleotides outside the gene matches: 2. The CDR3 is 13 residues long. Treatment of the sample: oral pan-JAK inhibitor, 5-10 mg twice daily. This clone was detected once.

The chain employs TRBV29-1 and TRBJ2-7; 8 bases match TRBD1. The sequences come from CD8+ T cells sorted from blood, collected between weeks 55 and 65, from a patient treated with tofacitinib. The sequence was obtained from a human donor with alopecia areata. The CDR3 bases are TGCAGCGTTGCAGGGGGCTACTCCTACGAGCAGTACTTC. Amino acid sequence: CSVAGGYSYEQYF.